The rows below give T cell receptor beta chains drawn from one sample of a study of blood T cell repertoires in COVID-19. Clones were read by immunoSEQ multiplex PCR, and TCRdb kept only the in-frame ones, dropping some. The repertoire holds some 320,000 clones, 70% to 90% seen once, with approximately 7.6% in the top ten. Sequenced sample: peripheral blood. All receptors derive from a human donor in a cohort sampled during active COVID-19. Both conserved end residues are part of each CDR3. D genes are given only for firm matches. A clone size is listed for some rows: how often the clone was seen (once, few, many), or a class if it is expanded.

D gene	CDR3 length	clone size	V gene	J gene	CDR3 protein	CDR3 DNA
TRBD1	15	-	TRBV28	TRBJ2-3	CASSLRQGPPDTQYF	TGTGCCAGCAGTTTACGACAGGGTCCCCCAGATACGCAGTATTTT
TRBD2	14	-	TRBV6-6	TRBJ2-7	CASSGLAGGGEQYF	TGTGCCAGCAGTGGACTAGCGGGGGGTGGGGAGCAGTACTTC
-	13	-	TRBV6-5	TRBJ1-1	CASLYNLNTEAFF	TGTGCCAGCTTATACAACCTGAACACTGAAGCTTTCTTT
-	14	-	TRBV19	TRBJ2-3	CASRRTDYPDTQYF	TGTGCCAGTAGGAGGACAGATTACCCAGATACGCAGTATTTT
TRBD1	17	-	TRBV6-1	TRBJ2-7	CASSGRVIGTGRHEQYF	TGTGCCAGCAGTGGGAGGGTCATCGGGACAGGGAGACACGAGCAGTACTTC
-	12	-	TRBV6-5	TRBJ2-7	CASRKGAYEQYF	TGTGCCAGCCGTAAGGGGGCCTACGAGCAGTACTTC
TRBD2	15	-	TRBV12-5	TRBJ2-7	CASGSPTSGLYEQYF	TGTGCTAGTGGTTCCCCGACTAGCGGGTTGTACGAGCAGTACTTC
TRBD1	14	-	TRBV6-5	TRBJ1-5	CASTRDSLNQPQHF	TGTGCCAGCACTAGGGACAGCCTCAATCAGCCCCAGCATTTT
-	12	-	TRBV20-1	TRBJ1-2	CSASRRGQGYTF	TGCAGTGCTAGTAGGCGGGGCCAAGGCTACACCTTC
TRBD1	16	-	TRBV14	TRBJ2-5	CASSRWDRATEETQYF	TGTGCCAGCAGCCGATGGGACAGGGCAACCGAAGAGACCCAGTACTTC
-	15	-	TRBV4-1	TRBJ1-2	CASSQGTDPFYGYTF	TGCGCCAGCAGCCAAGGGACAGATCCTTTCTATGGCTACACCTTC
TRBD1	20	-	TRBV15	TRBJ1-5	CATSTPMAGQGSRGVQPQHF	TGTGCCACCAGCACCCCCATGGCGGGACAGGGGTCACGAGGCGTTCAGCCCCAGCATTTT
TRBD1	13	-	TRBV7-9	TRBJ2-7	CASSLDREPEQYF	TGTGCCAGCAGCTTGGACAGGGAACCCGAGCAGTACTTC
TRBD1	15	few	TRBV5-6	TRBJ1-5	CASSLRQGAEQPQHF	TGTGCCAGCAGCCTGCGACAGGGGGCAGAACAGCCCCAGCATTTT
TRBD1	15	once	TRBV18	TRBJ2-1	CASSPGTGGLDEQFF	TGTGCCAGCTCACCAGGGACAGGGGGCTTGGATGAGCAGTTCTTC
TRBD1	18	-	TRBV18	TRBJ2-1	CASPARQGLSSSYNEQFF	TGTGCCAGCCCCGCCAGACAGGGGCTGTCTAGCTCCTACAATGAGCAGTTCTTC
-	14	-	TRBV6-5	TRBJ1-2	CASSPAPRHYGYTF	TGTGCCAGCAGCCCGGCCCCGAGGCACTATGGCTACACCTTC
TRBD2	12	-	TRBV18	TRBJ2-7	CASSSGGYEQYF	TGTGCCAGCTCATCGGGGGGCTACGAGCAGTACTTC
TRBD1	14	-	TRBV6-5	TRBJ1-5	CASSHYRGDQPQHF	TGTGCCAGCAGCCATTACAGGGGGGATCAGCCCCAGCATTTT
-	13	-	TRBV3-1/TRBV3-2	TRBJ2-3	CASSQFLTDTQYF	TGTGCCAGCAGCCAATTCCTCACAGATACGCAGTATTTT
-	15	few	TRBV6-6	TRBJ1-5	CASSHKQGPRQPQHF	TGTGCCAGCAGCCACAAACAGGGCCCAAGACAGCCCCAGCATTTT
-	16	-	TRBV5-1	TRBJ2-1	CASSLASGDFYNEQFF	TGCGCCAGCAGCTTGGCCTCGGGGGATTTCTACAATGAGCAGTTCTTC
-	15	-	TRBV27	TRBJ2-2	CASSSQGGGTGELFF	TGTGCCAGCAGTTCCCAGGGTGGAGGGACCGGGGAGCTGTTTTTT
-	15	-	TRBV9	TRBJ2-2	CASSVEGAGTGELFF	TGTGCCAGCAGCGTCGAGGGCGCGGGGACCGGGGAGCTGTTTTTT